The present T cell receptor beta chain was sequenced within a study of cytomegalovirus exposure and HLA in healthy donors. This CDR3 has 16 residues. The V segment lost 2 bases and the J segment 2 bases; nucleotides outside the gene matches: 4. Germline loops: CDR1 MNHNS, CDR2 SASEGT. PCR was performed using 60 Vbeta and 13 Jbeta primers. Sequencing was performed with immunoSEQ multiplex PCR; in TCRdb, only in-frame clones are kept and a portion is missing. The table lists 90,000 or so clones, around 80% of them singletons. Material for sequencing was PBMCs. The sequence came from a male donor in good health and CMV-seropositive. The chain couples TRBV6-1 to TRBJ1-4; 8 bases align to TRBD1. CDR3 sequence reads: CASSEQGARTNEKLFF. The CDR3 DNA reads TGTGCCAGCAGTGAACAGGGGGCGAGGACTAATGAAAAACTGTTTTTT.